A selection of T cell receptor beta chains follows, all from one sample in a study of shared clonotypes between healthy human individuals. Measured with immunoSEQ multiplex PCR; TCRdb has only the in-frame clones, and not every one. The sample lists about 2 million clones, just under 95% occurring once. The source material was naive CD8+ T cells sorted from blood. The receptors here all came from a man aged 18 to 30 in good health. Each CDR3 is given with its conserved first and last residue. The D gene is left open where the match is weak. Some rows mark clone size as missing; the rest say once, few, many or name a class of expanded clone.

TRBJ2-3 TRBV29-1 - - CSVEEVLSTDTQYF TGCAGCGTTGAGGAGGTTCTTAGCACAGATACGCAGTATTTT
TRBJ1-1 TRBV6-1 TRBD1 - CASRGQGTEAFF TGTGCCAGCAGGGGACAGGGGACTGAAGCTTTCTTT
TRBJ1-5 TRBV4-1 TRBD1 - CASSQTDRGLQPQHF TGCGCCAGCAGCCAGACGGACAGGGGACTTCAGCCCCAGCATTTT
TRBJ1-5 TRBV18 - - CASSTGGQIYSNQPQHF TGTGCCAGCTCAACTGGGGGACAAATTTATAGCAATCAGCCCCAGCATTTT
TRBJ2-7 TRBV4-1 TRBD1 - CASSLRDRVDEQYF TGCGCCAGCAGCCTCCGGGACAGGGTCGACGAGCAGTACTTC
TRBJ2-1 TRBV2 TRBD1 once CASITGDEQFF TGTGCCAGTATTACAGGGGATGAGCAGTTCTTC
TRBJ2-7 TRBV6-1 - - CASSESGSTYEQYF TGTGCCAGCAGTGAAAGTGGGAGTACCTACGAGCAGTACTTC
TRBJ1-1 TRBV29-1 - once CSATRNTEAFF TGCAGCGCCACCCGAAACACTGAAGCTTTCTTT
TRBJ2-3 TRBV2 - - CASSAPSTSTDTQYF TGTGCCAGCAGTGCCCCCTCGACTAGCACAGATACGCAGTATTTT
TRBJ2-7 TRBV5-1 - - CASSPRTDPYEQYF TGCGCCAGCAGCCCTCGGACGGATCCCTACGAGCAGTACTTC
TRBJ1-1 TRBV2 - - CASPEGREEITFF TGTGCCAGCCCCGAGGGCCGGGAAGAGATAACTTTCTTT
TRBJ2-1 TRBV28 TRBD2 - CASRTPWTSGGLNEQFF TGTGCCAGCAGAACTCCTTGGACTAGCGGGGGGCTCAATGAGCAGTTCTTC
TRBJ1-1 TRBV28 - - CASSLLPGQSNTEAFF TGTGCCAGCAGTTTATTGCCTGGACAGTCGAACACTGAAGCTTTCTTT
TRBJ2-3 TRBV23-1 TRBD2 - CASRGSNSGGHSTDTQYF TGCGCCAGCAGAGGGAGTAATAGCGGGGGTCATAGCACAGATACGCAGTATTTT
TRBJ2-7 TRBV2 - - CASSDWLQSSYEQYF TGTGCCAGCAGCGACTGGCTACAGAGCTCCTACGAGCAGTACTTC
TRBJ2-7 TRBV6-1 - - CASSEYAEQYF TGTGCCAGCAGTGAATACGCCGAGCAGTACTTC
TRBJ1-4 TRBV10-3 TRBD1 - CAISTGTANEKLFF TGTGCCATCAGTACCGGGACAGCTAATGAAAAACTGTTTTTT
TRBJ2-3 TRBV25-1 TRBD1 - CASSEWTGAGLSTDTQYF TGTGCCAGCAGTGAATGGACAGGGGCTGGCCTTAGCACAGATACGCAGTATTTT
TRBJ1-1 TRBV19 TRBD1 - CASRSETGDREAFF TGTGCCAGTAGGTCAGAGACAGGGGACAGAGAAGCTTTCTTT
TRBJ2-7 TRBV13 - - CASSPLGLADPGDEQYF TGTGCCAGCAGCCCCCTGGGGCTAGCGGACCCAGGGGACGAGCAGTACTTC
TRBJ2-3 TRBV4-1 - - CASSPSSLHTDTQYF TGCGCCAGCAGCCCCTCTAGCCTACACACAGATACGCAGTATTTT
TRBJ2-7 TRBV7-9 TRBD1 - CASSVGQGQKNEQYF TGTGCCAGCAGCGTAGGACAGGGGCAGAAGAACGAGCAGTACTTC
TRBJ2-2 TRBV7-8 TRBD2 - CASSYGGINTGELFF TGTGCCAGCAGCTACGGGGGGATTAACACCGGGGAGCTGTTTTTT
TRBJ2-2 TRBV4-2 - - CASSRPRTLMNTGELFF TGTGCCAGCAGCCGCCCCAGGACACTCATGAACACCGGGGAGCTGTTTTTT
TRBJ2-2 TRBV4-3 - - CASSLLPGPQNTGELFF TGCGCCAGCAGCCTGCTACCCGGGCCTCAGAACACCGGGGAGCTGTTTTTT
TRBJ2-1 TRBV9 TRBD2 - CASSVGSGGLLHSSYNEQFF TGTGCCAGCAGCGTAGGCAGCGGGGGGCTCTTACACAGCTCCTACAATGAGCAGTTCTTC
TRBJ2-7 TRBV2 TRBD1 - CASTEHGQGSESYEQYF TGTGCCAGCACTGAGCACGGACAGGGGTCGGAGTCCTACGAGCAGTACTTC
TRBJ2-3 TRBV9 - - CASSVGGTGSNTQYF TGTGCCAGCAGCGTAGGAGGGACTGGATCTAATACGCAGTATTTT
TRBJ1-1 TRBV7-9 TRBD1 - CASSLASRDRGTEAFF TGTGCCAGCAGCTTAGCGAGTAGAGACAGGGGCACTGAAGCTTTCTTT
TRBJ2-4 TRBV4-1 TRBD2 - CASSHPTSGRDPDDIQYF TGCGCCAGCAGCCACCCGACTAGCGGGAGGGACCCCGATGACATTCAGTACTTC
TRBJ2-5 TRBV7-8 - - CASRSFTETQYF TGTGCCAGCAGATCCTTTACCGAGACCCAGTACTTC
TRBJ2-3 TRBV5-4 - - CASSLALEGADTDTQYF TGTGCCAGCAGCTTGGCCTTGGAAGGGGCCGACACAGATACGCAGTATTTT
TRBJ2-3 TRBV5-8 - - CASRNGPFVDTQYF TGTGCCAGCCGGAACGGGCCGTTCGTAGATACGCAGTATTTT
TRBJ2-1 TRBV28 TRBD2 - CASRTSGGFVDEQFF TGTGCCAGCAGGACTAGCGGGGGGTTTGTCGATGAGCAGTTCTTC
TRBJ2-5 TRBV6-5 - - CASSWGLWTEEYF TGTGCCAGCAGTTGGGGGTTATGGACCGAGGAGTACTTC
TRBJ2-3 TRBV9 - - CASSGVSDTQYF TGTGCCAGCAGCGGGGTATCAGATACGCAGTATTTT
TRBJ2-7 TRBV2 TRBD1 once CASSGDRGLSGTYEQYF TGTGCCAGCAGTGGGGACAGGGGGCTATCAGGTACCTACGAGCAGTACTTC
TRBJ1-2 TRBV6-5 - - CASSYQLGDYGYTF TGTGCCAGCAGTTACCAGTTGGGGGACTATGGCTACACCTTC
TRBJ2-2 TRBV28 - - CASSSRNTGELFF TGTGCCAGCAGTTCCAGAAACACCGGGGAGCTGTTTTTT
TRBJ2-1 TRBV7-9 - - CASSFGVREKFF TGTGCCAGCAGCTTCGGCGTCAGGGAAAAGTTCTTC
TRBJ2-7 TRBV6-1 TRBD1 - CASSEASDRGYYEQYF TGTGCCAGCAGTGAAGCCTCGGACAGGGGGTACTACGAGCAGTACTTC
TRBJ2-1 TRBV4-1 - - CASSQLMSDEQFF TGCGCCAGCAGCCAATTGATGTCGGATGAGCAGTTCTTC
TRBJ2-7 TRBV27 TRBD2 once CASSFTSEVGEQYF TGTGCCAGCAGTTTTACTAGCGAGGTAGGCGAGCAGTACTTC